This note documents a single T cell receptor beta chain sequence. In this sample, this clonotype turned up once. Which antigen it targets is not known. It has no much larger one-base neighbor in the sample; base qualities were not kept. Weak support is all one read offers. This specimen belongs to a study of breast tumors, draining lymph nodes, adjacent tissues (dated by TCRdb to about 2016). A note on the overall study: The study compared TCR beta repertoires across tumor, adjacent nontumor tissue and axillary lymph nodes from breast cancer patients. The study was designed to assess the relationships and possible T-cell exchange between tumor, surrounding tissue and draining lymph node repertoires in human breast cancer. General study outcomes and caveats: Tumor T-cell repertoires showed less diversity than lymph node repertoires and more diversity than nontumor tissue repertoires, and tumor T-cell repertoires showed preferential V and J gene usage. Tumor and nontumor tissue repertoires were found to be significantly more similar in luminal-like than in basal-like breast cancer. A scenario in which most tumor T cells derive from the lymph node and then expand within tumor tissue was judged to be consistent with the data. The conclusion that tumor T cells originate in lymph nodes was framed as consistent with a hypothesis rather than directly demonstrated.

This sample was sequenced with an Illumina HiSeq 2000. Multiplex PCR amplification was used to generate the TCR beta chain libraries. The amplified TCR beta chain products were analyzed by high-throughput sequencing. The public sequencing data were trimmed at Q25 with fastp and processed into clonotypes with MiXCR by TCRdb, which kept only in-frame beta chains. Entries that share a CDR3 protein sequence are merged under the most common genes and DNA. The sample table lists approximately 190,000 distinct CDR3 sequences, 30% to 40% of them with a count of one. In total, the top ten clones hold 4% to 4.5% of the sample. The CDR3 runs 16 amino acids, cysteine and phenylalanine included. The only DNA kept is the CDR3, 48 bases in frame from the first base. V lost 6 bases and J lost 5 bases, and the count of bases not matched to a germline gene is 10. The germline V gene (reference sequence) yields DFQATT for CDR1 and SNEGSKA for CDR2.

The axillary draining lymph nodes of breast cancer patients were the source of the lymph node samples. Material: axillary lymph node tissue. The TCR comes from a female donor with breast cancer. Some clones in this sample may be carry-over from other donors' samples. Rearrangement joined TRBV20-1 to TRBJ2-3, and 14 junctional nucleotides match TRBD2. The CDR3 has the sequence CSALRTSGGPRDTQYF. In nucleotide form, the sequence is TGCAGTGCCCTTCGGACTAGCGGGGGGCCTAGAGATACGCAGTATTTT.